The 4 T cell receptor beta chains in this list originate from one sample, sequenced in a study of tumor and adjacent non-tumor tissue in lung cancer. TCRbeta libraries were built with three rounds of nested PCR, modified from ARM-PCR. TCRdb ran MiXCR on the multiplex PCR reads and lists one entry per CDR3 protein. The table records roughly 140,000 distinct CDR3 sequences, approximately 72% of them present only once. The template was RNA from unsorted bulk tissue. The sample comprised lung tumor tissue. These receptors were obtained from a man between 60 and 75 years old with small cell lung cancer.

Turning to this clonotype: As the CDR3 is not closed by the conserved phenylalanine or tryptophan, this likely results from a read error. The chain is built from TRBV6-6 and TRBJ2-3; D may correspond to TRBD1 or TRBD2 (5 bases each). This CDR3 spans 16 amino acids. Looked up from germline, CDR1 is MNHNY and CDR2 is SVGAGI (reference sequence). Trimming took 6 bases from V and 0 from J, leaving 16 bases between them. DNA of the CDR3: TGTGCCAGCAGACACGGGGCTGGTGCTAGCACAGATACGCAGTATATT. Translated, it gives CASRHGAGASTDTQYI.

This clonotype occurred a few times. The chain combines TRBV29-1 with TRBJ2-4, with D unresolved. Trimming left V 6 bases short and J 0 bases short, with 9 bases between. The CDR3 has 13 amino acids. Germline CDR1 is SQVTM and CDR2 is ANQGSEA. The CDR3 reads CSVVERAKNIQYF. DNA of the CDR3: TGCAGCGTCGTCGAGAGAGCCAAAAACATTCAGTACTTC.

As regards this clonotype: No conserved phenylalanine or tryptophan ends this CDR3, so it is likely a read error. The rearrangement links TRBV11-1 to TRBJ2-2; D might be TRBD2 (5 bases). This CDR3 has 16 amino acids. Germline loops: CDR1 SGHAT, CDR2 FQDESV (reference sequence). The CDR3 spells CPSSSPDGVDTGELFS. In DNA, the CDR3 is TGTCCCAGCAGCTCCCCGGACGGGGTAGACACCGGGGAGCTGTTTTCT.

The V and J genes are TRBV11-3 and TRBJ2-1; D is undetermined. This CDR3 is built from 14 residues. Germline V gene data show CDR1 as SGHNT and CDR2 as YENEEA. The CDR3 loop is CTSSPGRKSNEQFF. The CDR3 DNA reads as TGTACAAGCAGCCCCGGACGCAAGTCCAATGAGCAGTTCTTC. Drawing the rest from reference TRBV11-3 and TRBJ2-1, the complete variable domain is EAGVVQSPRYKIIEKKQPVAFWCNPISGHNTLYWYLQNLGQGPELLIRYENEEAVDDSQLPKDRFSAERLKGVDSTLKIQPAELGDSAVYLCTSSPGRKSNEQFFGPGTRLTVL.